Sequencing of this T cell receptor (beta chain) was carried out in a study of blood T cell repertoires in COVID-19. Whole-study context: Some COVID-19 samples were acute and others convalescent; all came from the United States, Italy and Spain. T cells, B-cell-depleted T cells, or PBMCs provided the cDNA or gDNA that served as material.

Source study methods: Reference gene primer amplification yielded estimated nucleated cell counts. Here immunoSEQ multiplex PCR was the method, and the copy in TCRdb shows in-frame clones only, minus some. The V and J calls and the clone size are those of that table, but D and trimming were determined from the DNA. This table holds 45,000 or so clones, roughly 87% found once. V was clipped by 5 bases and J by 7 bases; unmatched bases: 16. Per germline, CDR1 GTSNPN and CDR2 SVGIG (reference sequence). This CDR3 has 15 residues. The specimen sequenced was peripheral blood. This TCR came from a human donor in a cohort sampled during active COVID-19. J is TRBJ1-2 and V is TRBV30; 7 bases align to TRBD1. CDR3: CAWLLAGGEIGGYTF. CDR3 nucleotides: TGTGCCTGGCTACTGGCAGGGGGAGAGATAGGTGGCTACACCTTC.